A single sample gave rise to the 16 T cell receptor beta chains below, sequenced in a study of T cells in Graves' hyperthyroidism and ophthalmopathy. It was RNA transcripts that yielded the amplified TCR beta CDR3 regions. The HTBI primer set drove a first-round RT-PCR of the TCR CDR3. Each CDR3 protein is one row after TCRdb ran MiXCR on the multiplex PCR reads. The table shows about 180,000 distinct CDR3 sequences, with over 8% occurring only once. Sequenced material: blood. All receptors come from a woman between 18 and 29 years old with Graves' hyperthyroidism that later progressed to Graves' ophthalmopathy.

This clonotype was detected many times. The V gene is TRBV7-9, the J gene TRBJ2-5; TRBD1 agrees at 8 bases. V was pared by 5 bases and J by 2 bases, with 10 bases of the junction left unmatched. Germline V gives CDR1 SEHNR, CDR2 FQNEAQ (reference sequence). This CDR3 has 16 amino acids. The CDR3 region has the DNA TGTGCCAGCAGCCGAACGACAGGGGTTGGGCAAGAGACCCAGTACTTC. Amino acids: CASSRTTGVGQETQYF.

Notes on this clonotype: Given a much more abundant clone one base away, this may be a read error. The CDR3 loop is CASSLSVSSYNSPLYF. CDR3 DNA: TGTGCCAGCAGCCTCTCAGTCAGCTCCTATAATTCACCCCTCTACTTT. The V and J genes are TRBV7-8 and TRBJ1-6; D uncertain. This CDR3 is built from 16 residues. In germline, CDR1 is SGHVS, CDR2 FQNEAQ.

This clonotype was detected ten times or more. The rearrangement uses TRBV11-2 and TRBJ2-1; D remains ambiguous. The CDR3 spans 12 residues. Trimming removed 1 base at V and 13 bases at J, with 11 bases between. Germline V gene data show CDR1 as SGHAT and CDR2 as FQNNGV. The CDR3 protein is CASSLAGFDQFF. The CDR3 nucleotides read TGTGCCAGCAGCTTAGCCGGGTTCGATCAGTTCTTC.

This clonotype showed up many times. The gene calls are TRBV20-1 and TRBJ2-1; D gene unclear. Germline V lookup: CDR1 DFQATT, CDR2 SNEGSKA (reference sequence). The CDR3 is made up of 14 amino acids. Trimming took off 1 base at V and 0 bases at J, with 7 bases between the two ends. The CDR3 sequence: CSARVWSSYNEQFF. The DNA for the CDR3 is TGCAGTGCTAGAGTATGGAGCTCCTACAATGAGCAGTTCTTC.

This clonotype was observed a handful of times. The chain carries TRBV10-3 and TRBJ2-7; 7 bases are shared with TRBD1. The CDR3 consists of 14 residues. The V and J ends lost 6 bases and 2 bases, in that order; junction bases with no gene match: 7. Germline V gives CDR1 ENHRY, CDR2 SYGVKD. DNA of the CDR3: TGTGCCATCAGGACCGGGACAGAGCCCTACGAGCAGTACTTC. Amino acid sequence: CAIRTGTEPYEQYF.

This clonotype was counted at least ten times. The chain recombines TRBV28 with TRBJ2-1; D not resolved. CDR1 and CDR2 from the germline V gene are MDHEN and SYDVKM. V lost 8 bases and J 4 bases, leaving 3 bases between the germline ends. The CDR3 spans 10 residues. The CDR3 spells CASGYNEQFF. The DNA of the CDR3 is TGTGCCAGCGGGTACAATGAGCAGTTCTTC.

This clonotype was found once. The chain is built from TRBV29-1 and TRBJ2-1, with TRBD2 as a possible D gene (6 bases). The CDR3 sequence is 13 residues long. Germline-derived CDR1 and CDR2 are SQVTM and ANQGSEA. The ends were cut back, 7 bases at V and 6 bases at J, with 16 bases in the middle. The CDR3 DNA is TGCAGCGCTGGAGAACCCGGGAGCAATGAGCAGTTCTTC. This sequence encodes CSAGEPGSNEQFF.

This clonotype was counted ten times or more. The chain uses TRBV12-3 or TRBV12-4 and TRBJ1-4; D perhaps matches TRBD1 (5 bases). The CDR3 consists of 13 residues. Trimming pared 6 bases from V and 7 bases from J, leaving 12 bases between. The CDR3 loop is CASRAARVEKLFF. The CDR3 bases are TGTGCCAGCAGGGCCGCCAGGGTTGAAAAACTGTTTTTT.

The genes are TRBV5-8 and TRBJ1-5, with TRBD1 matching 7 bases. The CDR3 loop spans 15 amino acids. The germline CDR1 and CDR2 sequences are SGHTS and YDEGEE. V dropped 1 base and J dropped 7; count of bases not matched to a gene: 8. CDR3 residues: CASSLLGQRNQPQHF. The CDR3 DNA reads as TGTGCCAGCAGCTTGCTGGGACAGAGAAACCAGCCCCAGCATTTT.

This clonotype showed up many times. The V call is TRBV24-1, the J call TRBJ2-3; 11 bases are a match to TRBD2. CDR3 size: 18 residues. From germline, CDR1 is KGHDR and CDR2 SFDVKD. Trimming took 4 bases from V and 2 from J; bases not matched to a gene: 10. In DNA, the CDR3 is TGTGCCACCAGTGACTACCGACTAGCGGGGATCGCCACAGATACGCAGTATTTT. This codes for CATSDYRLAGIATDTQYF.

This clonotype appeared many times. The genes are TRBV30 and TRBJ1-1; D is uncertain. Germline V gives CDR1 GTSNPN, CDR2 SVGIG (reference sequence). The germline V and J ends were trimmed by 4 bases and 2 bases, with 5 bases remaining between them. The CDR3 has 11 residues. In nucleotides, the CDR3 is TGTGCCTGGACAGACAACACTGAAGCTTTCTTT. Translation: CAWTDNTEAFF.

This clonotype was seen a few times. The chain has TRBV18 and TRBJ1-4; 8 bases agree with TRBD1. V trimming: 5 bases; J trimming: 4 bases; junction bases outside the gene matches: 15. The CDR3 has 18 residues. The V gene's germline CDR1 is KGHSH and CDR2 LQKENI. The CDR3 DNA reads TGTGCCAGCTCAGCAGCGCTTCAACGGACAGGGAATAATGAAAAACTGTTTTTT. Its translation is CASSAALQRTGNNEKLFF.

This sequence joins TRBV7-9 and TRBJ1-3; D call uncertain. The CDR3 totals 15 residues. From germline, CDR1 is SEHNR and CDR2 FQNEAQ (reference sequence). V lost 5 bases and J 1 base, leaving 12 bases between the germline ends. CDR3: CASSPPLVSGNTIYF. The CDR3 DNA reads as TGTGCCAGCAGCCCTCCGTTGGTATCTGGAAACACCATATATTTT.

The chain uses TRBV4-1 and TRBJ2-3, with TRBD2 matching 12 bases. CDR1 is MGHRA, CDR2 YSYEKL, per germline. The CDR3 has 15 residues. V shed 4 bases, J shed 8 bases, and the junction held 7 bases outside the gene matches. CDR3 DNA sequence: TGCGCCAGCAGCCGGCTAGCGGGAGGGCCAGTTACGCAGTATTTT. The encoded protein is CASSRLAGGPVTQYF.

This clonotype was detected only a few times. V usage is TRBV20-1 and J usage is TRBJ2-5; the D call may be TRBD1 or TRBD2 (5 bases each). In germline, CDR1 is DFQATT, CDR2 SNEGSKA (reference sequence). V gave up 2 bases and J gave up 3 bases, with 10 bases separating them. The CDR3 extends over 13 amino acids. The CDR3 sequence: CSARSGAEETQYF. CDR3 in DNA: TGCAGTGCTAGATCCGGGGCCGAAGAGACCCAGTACTTC.

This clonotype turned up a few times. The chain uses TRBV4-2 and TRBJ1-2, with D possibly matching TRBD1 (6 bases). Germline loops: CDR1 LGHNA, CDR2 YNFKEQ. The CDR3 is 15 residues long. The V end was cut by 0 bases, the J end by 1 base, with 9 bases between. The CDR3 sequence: CASSQERGGNYGYTF. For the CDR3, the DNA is TGTGCCAGCAGCCAAGAACGAGGGGGTAACTATGGCTACACCTTC.